The 6 T cell receptor beta chains in this list originate from one sample, sequenced in a study of early T cells in non-severe SARS-CoV-2 infection. TCRdb re-analysed the 5' RACE reads in MiXCR, keeping a single row per CDR3 protein. This repertoire shows 50,000 to 60,000 distinct CDR3 sequences, 6% to 8.5% found once; its top ten account for under 3.5%. Sequenced sample: whole blood. The origin of the receptors is an adult who was a healthcare worker with PCR-confirmed SARS-CoV-2 infection or an uninfected control (not recorded which).

This clonotype was counted many times. CDR3 amino acids: CASSQDRMFGNTEAFF. For the CDR3, the DNA is TGCGCCAGCAGCCAAGACAGGATGTTTGGCAACACTGAAGCTTTCTTT. V and J are TRBV4-1 and TRBJ1-1; no clear D. Per the germline V gene, CDR1 is MGHRA and CDR2 is YSYEKL. The V gene lost 0 bases and the J gene lost 2 bases, with 13 bases spanning the gap. CDR3 length: 16 residues.

This clonotype was observed at least ten times. The rearrangement uses TRBV4-1 and TRBJ2-7; D is unresolved. The CDR3 runs to 15 residues. The germline V gene has CDR1 MGHRA and CDR2 YSYEKL. V was pared by 3 bases and J by 2 bases, with 14 bases between. This chain's CDR3 is CASSQSAGRTYEQYF. The CDR3 DNA reads TGCGCCAGCAGCCAGTCGGCAGGCAGAACCTACGAGCAGTACTTC.

V gene TRBV9 combines with J gene TRBJ2-7, with TRBD2 as a possible D gene (6 bases). The germline V gene has CDR1 SGDLS and CDR2 YYNGEE. V lost 0 bases, J lost 1 base, and 14 bases lay in between. The CDR3 has 16 residues. CDR3 amino acids: CASSVEGSGLSYEQYF. CDR3 nucleotides: TGTGCCAGCAGCGTAGAGGGTAGCGGACTGTCCTACGAGCAGTACTTC.

This clonotype was seen only a few times. This chain joins TRBV2 and TRBJ2-2, with 9 bases lining up with TRBD2. CDR1 is SNHLY and CDR2 is FYNNEI in the germline V gene. The CDR3 is made up of 14 amino acids. V shed 7 bases, J shed 7 bases, and the junction held 7 bases outside the gene matches. The CDR3 bases are TGTGCCAGCAAGGATGGGACTAGCATCGGGGAGCTGTTTTTT. This gives the protein CASKDGTSIGELFF.

The chain is built from TRBV2 and TRBJ1-5, with 8 bases aligning to TRBD1. The CDR3 is made up of 14 amino acids. Trimming at V came to 4 bases and at J to 4 bases, leaving 3 bases not matched to a gene. Germline V CDR1 and CDR2: SNHLY, FYNNEI. The CDR3 is CASSGTGPNQPQHF. CDR3 nucleotides: TGTGCCAGCAGTGGGACAGGGCCGAATCAGCCCCAGCATTTT.

As concerns this clonotype: A junction end diverges from the germline sequence, so it may reflect a read error. V is TRBV6-5 and J is TRBJ1-1; 7 positions agree with TRBD1. This CDR3 has 14 amino acids. Germline V lookup: CDR1 MNHEY, CDR2 SVGAGI. CDR3 coding DNA: TGTGCCAGCAGTGAGAGCAGGGGGAACGCTGAAGCTTTCTTT. This translates into CASSESRGNAEAFF.